The 32 T cell receptor beta chains reported below all come from one sample, sequenced in a study of blood T cell repertoires in COVID-19. TCRdb's table, derived via immunoSEQ multiplex PCR, lists solely in-frame clones and lacks some. The sample lists about 97,000 clones; 84% were seen once. What was sequenced was peripheral blood. The receptor set was obtained from a human donor in a cohort sampled during active COVID-19.

This CDR3 is CASSSKGQGPYEQYF. CDR3 bases: TGTGCCAGCAGCTCGAAGGGACAGGGACCCTACGAGCAGTACTTC. The chain joins TRBV5-5 to TRBJ2-7; 9 positions agree with TRBD1. The V and J ends lost 3 bases and 2 bases, in that order; junction bases with no gene match: 6. The germline V gene has CDR1 SGHKS and CDR2 YYEKEE (reference sequence). The CDR3 length is 15 residues.

This clone was detected a few times. The chain carries TRBV19 and TRBJ2-5, with 8 bases that match TRBD1. In germline, CDR1 is LNHDA, CDR2 SQIVND (reference sequence). J lost 5 bases, V lost 3 bases, and 5 bases had no gene match. The CDR3 has 14 amino acids. The CDR3 here is CASSIGQGAETQYF. Here the CDR3 DNA reads TGTGCCAGTAGTATTGGGCAGGGGGCTGAGACCCAGTACTTC.

The genes are TRBV10-3 and TRBJ2-7; the D gene is possibly TRBD2 (6 bases). Germline CDR1 and CDR2: ENHRY and SYGVKD. The CDR3 runs 18 residues. The V gene lost 6 bases and the J gene lost 0 bases, with 24 bases spanning the gap. DNA for the CDR3: TGTGCCATCAGCCACCGGGACTTCACAACTAATAGCTCCTACGAGCAGTACTTC. It encodes CAISHRDFTTNSSYEQYF.

The genes are TRBV7-9 and TRBJ2-3, with D possibly being TRBD1 (6 bases). The CDR3 totals 14 residues. Trimming stripped 5 bases from V and 4 bases from J, with 13 bases between. Germline V lookup: CDR1 SEHNR, CDR2 FQNEAQ (reference sequence). The CDR3 coding sequence is TGTGCCAGCAGCCCCTGGGGGCGCGCAGATACGCAGTATTTT. It yields the protein CASSPWGRADTQYF. The variable domain in full, completed from reference TRBV7-9 and TRBJ2-3, reads DTGVSQNPRHKITKRGQNVTFRCDPISEHNRLYWYRQTLGQGPEFLTYFQNEAQLEKSRLLSDRFSAERPKGSFSTLEIQRTEQGDSAMYLCASSPWGRADTQYFGPGTRLTVL.

The chain employs TRBV10-3 and TRBJ2-5; D gene unclear. Germline V gene lookup returns CDR1 ENHRY and CDR2 SYGVKD. The ends were cut back, 4 bases at V and 2 bases at J, with 5 bases in the middle. This CDR3 has 12 amino acids. CDR3 loop: CAISGGQETQYF. The CDR3 bases are TGTGCCATCAGTGGAGGACAAGAGACCCAGTACTTC.

The chain employs TRBV4-1 and TRBJ2-7, with a possible D match to TRBD2 (6 bases). Germline V gene sequence: CDR1 MGHRA, CDR2 YSYEKL. Deletions cut 0 bases from V and 2 bases from J, with 11 bases between. The CDR3 has 15 amino acids. The CDR3 sequence: CASSQEFGGAYEQYF. CDR3 in DNA: TGCGCCAGCAGCCAAGAGTTCGGGGGAGCCTACGAGCAGTACTTC.

This rearrangement joins TRBV5-5 to TRBJ2-3; 7 bases agree with TRBD1. The CDR3 has 15 residues. Germline V gene data show CDR1 as SGHKS and CDR2 as YYEKEE (reference sequence). V was pared by 0 bases and J by 0 bases, with 1 base of the junction left unmatched. The DNA for the CDR3 is TGTGCCAGCAGCTTGGCCAGGGGGAGCACAGATACGCAGTATTTT. As protein: CASSLARGSTDTQYF.

The rearrangement links TRBV5-1 to TRBJ2-3, with TRBD2 matching 8 bases. The trim removed 4 bases at V and 4 bases at J, leaving 8 bases unmatched. Germline loops: CDR1 SGHRS, CDR2 YFSETQ. The length of the CDR3 is 15 residues. The CDR3 DNA is TGCGCCAGCAGCGAGAGCGGGGGAAGCTCAGATACGCAGTATTTT. It specifies CASSESGGSSDTQYF.

This chain joins TRBV15 and TRBJ1-4, with D unresolved. This CDR3 comprises 14 residues. From germline, CDR1 is LNHNV and CDR2 YYDKDF (reference sequence). Trimming left V 0 bases short and J 8 bases short, with 10 bases between. The CDR3 nucleotides are TGTGCCACCAGCAGAGATCAGGATTCCGAAAAACTGTTTTTT. Amino acids: CATSRDQDSEKLFF.

In nucleotides, the CDR3 is TGTGCCAGCAGTCCAGGGGAGAAGTCCGAGCAGTACTTC. Its translation is CASSPGEKSEQYF. V and J are TRBV7-9 and TRBJ2-7, with a possible D match to TRBD1 (6 bases). V was shortened by 6 bases and J by 6 bases, with 15 bases between the two germline ends. CDR3 length equals 13 residues. Germline V lookup: CDR1 SEHNR, CDR2 FQNEAQ (reference sequence). The full variable domain, rest sourced from reference TRBV7-9 and TRBJ2-7, is DTGVSQNPRHKITKRGQNVTFRCDPISEHNRLYWYRQTLGQGPEFLTYFQNEAQLEKSRLLSDRFSAERPKGSFSTLEIQRTEQGDSAMYLCASSPGEKSEQYFGPGTRLTVT.

This chain uses TRBV2 with TRBJ2-5, with D possibly being TRBD2 (5 bases). The CDR3 loop spans 14 amino acids. Germline CDR1 SNHLY, CDR2 FYNNEI. V was shortened by 2 bases and J by 5 bases, with 12 bases between the two germline ends. In nucleotides, the CDR3 is TGTGCCAGCAGTGAAAGCGAGGGTCTGGAGACCCAGTACTTC. Translation: CASSESEGLETQYF.

The rearrangement links TRBV10-3 to TRBJ2-3, with D hard to call. Germline V CDR1 and CDR2: ENHRY, SYGVKD. Trimming left V 11 bases short and J 3 bases short, with 21 bases between. This CDR3 is 15 amino acids long. The CDR3 nucleotides read TGTGCCTCCCAGCGCCCGGGTTTAGGAACAGATACGCAGTATTTT. Translated, it gives CASQRPGLGTDTQYF.

The chain uses TRBV7-9 and TRBJ2-1; D is unresolved. Trimming cost V 4 bases and J 7 bases, with 11 bases left between them. Germline-derived CDR1 and CDR2 are SEHNR and FQNEAQ (reference sequence). The CDR3 has 13 amino acids. The CDR3 spells CASSSRVGNEQFF. DNA of the CDR3: TGTGCCAGCAGCTCTCGGGTCGGGAATGAGCAGTTCTTC.

This clone has a single count. This sequence joins TRBV7-9 and TRBJ2-5, with D possibly being TRBD2 (5 bases). The CDR3 has 15 amino acids. Trimming took off 5 bases at V and 1 base at J, with 14 bases between the two ends. The V gene's germline CDR1 is SEHNR and CDR2 FQNEAQ (reference sequence). CDR3 region: CASSLAGRRQETQYF. CDR3 in DNA: TGTGCCAGCAGCCTCGCGGGCAGACGCCAAGAGACCCAGTACTTC.

The gene calls are TRBV4-1 and TRBJ1-6, with D possibly TRBD1 on 6 matching bases. V gave up 0 bases and J gave up 0 bases, with 15 bases separating them. Per the germline V gene, CDR1 is MGHRA and CDR2 is YSYEKL. The CDR3 runs 19 residues. The chain's CDR3 is CASSQDREQGSSYNSPLHF. The CDR3 DNA reads as TGCGCCAGCAGCCAAGACAGGGAACAGGGATCCTCCTATAATTCACCCCTCCACTTT.

This chain connects TRBV5-1 to TRBJ2-6; 8 bases agree with TRBD1. The germline V gene has CDR1 SGHRS and CDR2 YFSETQ. Trimming at V came to 3 bases and at J to 0 bases, leaving 14 bases not matched to a gene. This CDR3 is built from 20 residues. The CDR3 DNA reads TGCGCCAGCAGCTCAGGACAGGGAGCGTTGACCCTCTCTGGGGCCAACGTCCTGACTTTC. Encoded protein: CASSSGQGALTLSGANVLTF.

The chain is built from TRBV7-2 and TRBJ2-1; 8 bases fit TRBD2. CDR3 length: 15 residues. After removal of 5 bases from V and 2 bases from J, the junction contained 5 bases not matched to a gene. Germline V gene data show CDR1 as SGHTA and CDR2 as FQGNSA. As DNA, the CDR3 is TGTGCCAGCAGCCGGGGGGGCCCAACCTACAATGAGCAGTTCTTC. As protein: CASSRGGPTYNEQFF.

This chain uses TRBV18 with TRBJ2-3; 7 bases are a match to TRBD2. CDR1 and CDR2 (germline): KGHSH, LQKENI. The CDR3 is 15 residues long. The V and J ends lost 5 bases and 2 bases, in that order; junction bases with no gene match: 7. The chain's CDR3 is CASSLRAGPTDTQYF. The CDR3 nucleotides read TGTGCCAGCTCATTACGAGCGGGGCCCACAGATACGCAGTATTTT.

This chain links TRBV5-1 with TRBJ2-7, with 10 bases that match TRBD1. Trimming took 5 bases from V and 4 from J; bases not matched to a gene: 9. The CDR3 is 15 residues long. The germline V gene encodes CDR1 SGHRS and CDR2 YFSETQ. The CDR3 loop is CASRTAGTGDYEQYF. In nucleotides, the CDR3 is TGCGCCAGCAGGACTGCCGGGACAGGGGATTACGAGCAGTACTTC. The full variable domain, with the rest looked up from reference TRBV5-1 and TRBJ2-7, is KAGVTQTPRYLIKTRGQQVTLSCSPISGHRSVSWYQQTPGQGLQFLFEYFSETQRNKGNFPGRFSGRQFSNSRSEMNVSTLELGDSALYLCASRTAGTGDYEQYFGPGTRLTVT.

The gene calls are TRBV7-2 and TRBJ1-2; D is perhaps TRBD1 (6 bases). The CDR3 totals 13 residues. V was clipped by 3 bases and J by 1 base, with 6 bases between them. Germline CDR1 reads SGHTA; CDR2 reads FQGNSA. The CDR3 coding sequence is TGTGCCAGCAGCTTCAGGGGTAACTATGGCTACACCTTC. This sequence encodes CASSFRGNYGYTF.

This clone occurred once. V and J are TRBV18 and TRBJ2-1, with TRBD1 identical over 11 bases. Germline V gene lookup returns CDR1 KGHSH and CDR2 LQKENI. V trimming: 4 bases; J trimming: 8 bases; junction bases outside the gene matches: 4. This CDR3 is 14 amino acids long. The CDR3 is CASSRWTGGDEQFF. CDR3 sequence (DNA): TGTGCCAGCTCACGGTGGACAGGGGGCGATGAGCAGTTCTTC.

This sequence joins TRBV4-1 and TRBJ2-5, with D uncertain. Per the germline V gene, CDR1 is MGHRA and CDR2 is YSYEKL. The CDR3 sequence is 15 residues long. Trimming took off 3 bases at V and 2 bases at J, with 13 bases between the two ends. CDR3 in amino acids: CASSHSLPGQETQYF. For the CDR3, the DNA is TGCGCCAGCAGCCACTCCCTTCCGGGTCAAGAGACCCAGTACTTC.

The chain joins TRBV3-1 (or the pseudogene TRBV3-2) to TRBJ2-3; possibly TRBD2 for D (5 bases). CDR3 length equals 14 residues. CDR1 and CDR2 (germline): LGHDT, YNNKEL (reference sequence). V lost 2 bases and J lost 2, with 8 bases in between. CDR3 DNA: TGTGCCAGCAGCCAAAGAGGGAACACAGATACGCAGTATTTT. It yields the protein CASSQRGNTDTQYF.

The rearrangement joins TRBV4-3 to TRBJ2-1, with 9 bases fitting TRBD2. V lost 5 bases, J lost 7 bases, and 9 bases stayed unmatched. From germline, CDR1 is LGHNA and CDR2 YSLEER. This CDR3 comprises 15 residues. The CDR3 bases are TGCGCCAGCAGCTCCCATAGCGGGGGTGATAATGAGCAGTTCTTC. Residues: CASSSHSGGDNEQFF.

The V gene is TRBV6-5, the J gene TRBJ1-5; D unresolved. The CDR3 length is 15 residues. Looked up from germline, CDR1 is MNHEY and CDR2 is SVGAGI. V shed 0 bases and J shed 4 bases, with 10 bases lying between them. Here the CDR3 reads CASSYSSGENQPQHF. The CDR3 DNA sequence: TGTGCCAGCAGTTACTCCTCCGGGGAAAATCAGCCCCAGCATTTT.

This clone has a handful of counts. The chain links TRBV4-1 to TRBJ1-5; D remains ambiguous. The V and J ends lost 6 bases and 0 bases respectively, with 9 bases between them. The CDR3 sequence is 14 residues long. The germline CDR1 and CDR2 sequences are MGHRA and YSYEKL. CDR3 sequence reads: CASSAVDSNQPQHF. The CDR3 DNA sequence: TGCGCCAGCAGTGCAGTTGATAGCAATCAGCCCCAGCATTTT.

This chain uses TRBV6-2 or TRBV6-3 with TRBJ2-3; D is ambiguous. Deletions cut 6 bases from V and 6 bases from J, with 16 bases between. The CDR3 has 14 residues. Germline assignment: CDR1 MNHEY and CDR2 SVGEGT. The CDR3 bases are TGTGCCAGCAGCCAAAACTACATCCAGGATACGCAGTATTTT. It is translated as CASSQNYIQDTQYF.

The chain combines TRBV28 with TRBJ1-5, with D unresolved. Germline V gene lookup returns CDR1 MDHEN and CDR2 SYDVKM. The V gene lost 3 bases and the J gene lost 1 base, with 10 bases spanning the gap. This CDR3 comprises 15 residues. In DNA, the CDR3 is TGTGCCAGCAGTTTCCAGGATCTCAGCAATCAGCCCCAGCATTTT. This translates into CASSFQDLSNQPQHF.

The V gene is TRBV28, the J gene TRBJ1-5; maybe TRBD1 (5 bases). CDR3 length equals 16 residues. The V and J ends lost 6 bases and 2 bases respectively, with 17 bases between them. Germline CDR1 and CDR2: MDHEN and SYDVKM. Here the CDR3 reads CASRGTAGRGNQPQHF. In DNA form, the CDR3 reads TGTGCCAGCAGGGGGACTGCGGGGCGAGGCAATCAGCCCCAGCATTTT. The whole variable domain, remainder taken from reference TRBV28 and TRBJ1-5, is DVKVTQSSRYLVKRTGEKVFLECVQDMDHENMFWYRQDPGLGLRLIYFSYDVKMKEKGDIPEGYSVSREKKERFSLILESASTNQTSMYLCASRGTAGRGNQPQHFGDGTRLSIL.

The chain couples TRBV6-6 to TRBJ1-2; a possible D gene is TRBD1 (6 bases). This CDR3 is 15 amino acids long. Per germline, CDR1 MNHNY and CDR2 SVGAGI (reference sequence). Trimming shortened V by 6 bases and J by 4 bases, and 18 bases separated the two germline ends. The CDR3 protein is CASRRNRELTYGYTF. As DNA, the CDR3 is TGTGCCAGCAGAAGAAACAGGGAGCTCACCTATGGCTACACCTTC.

This clone was observed a few times. V is TRBV7-9 and J is TRBJ1-2; the D is unclear. Trimming pared 5 bases from V and 1 base from J, leaving 8 bases between. CDR1 and CDR2 from the germline V gene are SEHNR and FQNEAQ (reference sequence). This CDR3 spans 13 amino acids. CDR3 bases: TGTGCCAGCAGCCTACCGGGTAACTATGGCTACACCTTC. Its translation is CASSLPGNYGYTF.

CDR3 DNA: TGTGCCAGCACTCCAGGGTGGAACACCGGGGAGCTGTTTTTT. This codes for CASTPGWNTGELFF. This sequence joins TRBV7-9 and TRBJ2-2; TRBD1 might be the D (5 bases). There are 14 residues in the CDR3. CDR1 is SEHNR and CDR2 is FQNEAQ in the germline V gene (reference sequence). V dropped 7 bases and J dropped 1 base, with 10 bases sitting between them.